The text below deals with one TCR beta chain. The antigen remains unidentified. This record comes from a study of cytomegalovirus exposure and HLA in healthy donors. The wider study: The study's early data release held around 85 million unique TCRs from HLA-typed donors.

Findings of the study overall: Follow-up analysis later connected one missense variant in DCLRE1C with trimming of TCR beta V- and J-genes. According to an earlier analysis, most TCR beta V segments yielded productive rearrangements about 87% or about 30% of the time.

This CDR3 region has 14 residues. CDR1 SEHNR and CDR2 FQNEAQ come from the germline V gene (reference sequence). J lost 7 bases, V lost 2 bases, and 2 bases had no gene match. With 60 Vbeta and 13 Jbeta primers, the PCR was carried out. Here immunoSEQ multiplex PCR was the method, and the copy in TCRdb shows in-frame clones only, minus some. Among around 92,000 clones listed, around 74% were seen once. The sequencing input was PBMCs. The TCR comes from a female donor in good health and CMV-seropositive. This chain connects TRBV7-9 to TRBJ1-6; 7 nucleotides match TRBD1. This CDR3 reads CASSLSDRNSPLHF. The CDR3 nucleotides read TGTGCCAGCAGCTTATCGGACAGGAATTCACCCCTCCACTTT.